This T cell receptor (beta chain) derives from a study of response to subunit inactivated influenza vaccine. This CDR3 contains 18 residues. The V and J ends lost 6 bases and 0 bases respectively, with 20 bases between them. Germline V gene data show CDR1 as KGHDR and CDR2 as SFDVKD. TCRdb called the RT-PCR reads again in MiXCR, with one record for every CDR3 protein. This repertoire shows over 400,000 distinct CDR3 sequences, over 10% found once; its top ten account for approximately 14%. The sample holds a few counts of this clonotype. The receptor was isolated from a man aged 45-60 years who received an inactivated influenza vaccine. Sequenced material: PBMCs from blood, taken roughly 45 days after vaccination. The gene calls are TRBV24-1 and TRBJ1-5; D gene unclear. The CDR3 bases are TGTGCCACCAGTAGTTATGTTTATGAATCCTATAGCAATCAGCCCCAGCATTTT. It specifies CATSSYVYESYSNQPQHF.